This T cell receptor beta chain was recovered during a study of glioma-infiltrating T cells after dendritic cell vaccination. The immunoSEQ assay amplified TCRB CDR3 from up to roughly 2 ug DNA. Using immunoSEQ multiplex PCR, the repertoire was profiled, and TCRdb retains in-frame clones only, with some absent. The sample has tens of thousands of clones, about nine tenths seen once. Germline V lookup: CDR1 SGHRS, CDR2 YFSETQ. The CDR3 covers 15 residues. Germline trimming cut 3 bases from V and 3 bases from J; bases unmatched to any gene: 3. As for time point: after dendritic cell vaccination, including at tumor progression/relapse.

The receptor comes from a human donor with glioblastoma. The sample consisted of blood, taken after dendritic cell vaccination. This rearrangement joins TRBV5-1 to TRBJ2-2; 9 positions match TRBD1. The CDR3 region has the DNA TGCGCCAGCAGCTCAAGACAGGGGGACACCGGGGAGCTGTTTTTT. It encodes CASSSRQGDTGELFF.